This TCR beta chain was profiled in a study of patients and donors after allogeneic stem cell transplantation. MiXCR was run by TCRdb on the RT-PCR reads, yielding one entry per CDR3 protein. The sample shows 410,000 or so distinct CDR3 sequences, around 15% of them seen only once. Trimming removed 0 bases at V and 0 bases at J, with 3 bases between. Germline V gene data show CDR1 as SGDLS and CDR2 as YYNGEE. The CDR3 contains 13 residues. The rearrangement joins TRBV9 to TRBJ1-1, with D uncertain. This sequence originates from a human donor who was either an allogeneic HSCT recipient or a stem cell or donor lymphocyte infusion donor (not recorded which). It is not recorded whose cells these are; they may come from a transplant donor. The sequenced sample was blood, either unsorted or a sorted T cell fraction (not recorded which). CDR3 DNA: TGTGCCAGCAGCGTAGGTATGAACACTGAAGCTTTCTTT. Translated: CASSVGMNTEAFF.